The rows below give T cell receptor beta chains drawn from one sample of a study of blood T cell repertoires in COVID-19. The method was immunoSEQ multiplex PCR; TCRdb's version includes in-frame clones alone and lacks a portion of them. The sample holds around 150,000 clones, approximately 79% seen once. What was sequenced was PBMCs or T cells enriched from blood (not recorded which). These receptors came from a woman aged 50 to 60 who had recovered from COVID-19. The CDR3 runs from the conserved cysteine through the conserved F or W. D genes are given only for firm matches. Where a row states a size, it is once, few, many or the class of an expanded clone; other rows omit it.

J | V | length | size | D | DNA | CDR3
TRBJ2-7 | TRBV30 | 14 | once | TRBD1 | TGTGCCTGGAGTGGGACAGGGCACTCCTACGAGCAGTACTTC | CAWSGTGHSYEQYF
TRBJ1-1 | TRBV13 | 15 | . | . | TGTGCCAGCAGCTTAGTCTCAGGGTTGAACACTGAAGCTTTCTTT | CASSLVSGLNTEAFF
TRBJ1-6 | TRBV28 | 13 | few | TRBD1 | TGTGCCAGCAGTTGGACAGGGAGATCACCCCTCCACTTT | CASSWTGRSPLHF
TRBJ2-7 | TRBV4-1 | 16 | once | . | TGCGCCAGCAGCCAAGAAGGCGTGACAGTTGCCTACGAGCAGTACTTC | CASSQEGVTVAYEQYF
TRBJ2-5 | TRBV7-6 | 15 | . | . | TGTGCCAGCAGCTTAGGCAGGGGTCAGCAAGAGACCCAGTACTTC | CASSLGRGQQETQYF
TRBJ1-6 | TRBV28 | 16 | few | TRBD1 | TGTGCCAGCAGTTCGAGACAGGGGATAGGAAATTCACCCCTCCACTTT | CASSSRQGIGNSPLHF
TRBJ1-1 | TRBV6-1 | 12 | . | TRBD1 | TGTGCCAGCAGTAGGGACAGGGACCAGGCTTTCTTT | CASSRDRDQAFF
TRBJ1-5 | TRBV4-2 | 18 | once | TRBD1 | TGTGCCAGCAGGGAAAGGGGGACAGGGACAGGGGCCAATCAGCCCCAGCATTTT | CASRERGTGTGANQPQHF
TRBJ1-1 | TRBV7-3 | 16 | . | . | TGTGCCAGCAGCACCTCGGGGGGCCATGGGAACACTGAAGCTTTCTTT | CASSTSGGHGNTEAFF
TRBJ2-7 | TRBV29-1 | 12 | many | TRBD2 | TGCAGCACATCTAGCGGGCAGTACGAGCAGTACTTC | CSTSSGQYEQYF
TRBJ2-1 | TRBV2 | 15 | . | . | TGTGCCAGCAGTGACCCAGCGACGGGGTACAATGAGCAGTTCTTC | CASSDPATGYNEQFF
TRBJ2-1 | TRBV11-2 | 17 | . | . | TGTGCCAGCAGCCCCAAATCCACAGAGAGCTCCTACAATGAGCAGTTCTTC | CASSPKSTESSYNEQFF
TRBJ2-7 | TRBV27 | 14 | . | TRBD2 | TGTGCCAGCAGTCCTAGCGGGAGCTTGCTCGAGCAGTACTTC | CASSPSGSLLEQYF
TRBJ2-3 | TRBV6-5 | 15 | . | . | TGTGCCAGCACCCAGGAGGGGACTTACACAGATACGCAGTATTTT | CASTQEGTYTDTQYF
TRBJ2-7 | TRBV5-4 | 13 | . | . | TGTGCCAGCAGCGACGGGACAACCTACGAGCAGTACTTC | CASSDGTTYEQYF
TRBJ2-3 | TRBV9 | 13 | . | TRBD2 | TGTGCCAGCAGCGTAGTGGGTAGCGGGGTGCAGTATTTT | CASSVVGSGVQYF
TRBJ1-6 | TRBV2 | 14 | . | TRBD1 | TGTGCCAGCAGGTTACAGGGGACCAATTCACCCCTCCACTTT | CASRLQGTNSPLHF
TRBJ1-3 | TRBV28 | 15 | once | TRBD1 | TGTGCCAGCAGTTTATCCGACAGGGGAGGAAACACCATATATTTT | CASSLSDRGGNTIYF
TRBJ2-7 | TRBV7-2 | 15 | . | . | TGTGCCAGCAGCTTAGGCGGCGGACTAACCTACGAGCAGTACTTC | CASSLGGGLTYEQYF
TRBJ1-4 | TRBV4-1 | 14 | . | TRBD1 | TGCGCCAGCAGTCGGACAGGGCTTAATGAAAAACTGTTTTTT | CASSRTGLNEKLFF
TRBJ2-1 | TRBV28 | 12 | few | TRBD2 | TGTGCCAGCAACCCGGGAGGAGGTGAGCAGTTCTTC | CASNPGGGEQFF
TRBJ1-1 | TRBV3-1/TRBV3-2 | 13 | . | TRBD1 | TGTGCCAGCAGCCTGACAGGGCCGGGTGAAGCTTTCTTT | CASSLTGPGEAFF
TRBJ1-5 | TRBV2 | 18 | . | TRBD1 | TGTGCCAGCAGAGATGGGACAGGGGGCGGAAAAAGCAATCAGCCCCAGCATTTT | CASRDGTGGGKSNQPQHF
TRBJ2-7 | TRBV19 | 14 | . | . | TGTGCCAGTAGTATATTGGGCCGAAGGGGCGAGCAGTACTTC | CASSILGRRGEQYF
TRBJ1-5 | TRBV4-1 | 14 | . | . | TGCGCCAGCAGCCAAAATCTCCAGGGAAAGCCCCAGCATTTT | CASSQNLQGKPQHF
TRBJ2-2 | TRBV10-2 | 16 | once | TRBD1 | TGCGCCAGCAGTTTGACAGGGCCCGCGAACACCGGGGAGCTGTTTTTT | CASSLTGPANTGELFF
TRBJ2-5 | TRBV3-1/TRBV3-2 | 16 | . | . | TGTGCCAGCAGCCAAGTAATGGGGAGGGGGGAAGAGACCCAGTACTTC | CASSQVMGRGEETQYF
TRBJ2-3 | TRBV7-3 | 12 | . | . | TGTGCCAGCAGCTTAAACTCCAATACGCAGTATTTT | CASSLNSNTQYF
TRBJ2-3 | TRBV5-4 | 15 | . | TRBD2 | TGTGCCAGCAGCAAACTAGCGGGGGACACAGATACGCAGTATTTT | CASSKLAGDTDTQYF
TRBJ1-6 | TRBV30 | 17 | . | . | TGTGCCTGGGCACGGGGAAAGGCAAGCTCCTATAATTCACCCCTCCACTTT | CAWARGKASSYNSPLHF
TRBJ1-5 | TRBV2 | 13 | . | . | TGTGCCAGCAGTGAAGGTTCGTTGTTGCCCCAGCATTTT | CASSEGSLLPQHF
TRBJ2-2 | TRBV5-6 | 15 | few | TRBD2 | TGTGCCAGCAGCATACTAGCGCGGGACACCGGGGAGCTGTTTTTT | CASSILARDTGELFF
TRBJ1-5 | TRBV7-8 | 17 | . | . | TGTGCCAGCAGCTTATCGAGTTCCCTATTCGGCAATCAGCCCCAGCATTTT | CASSLSSSLFGNQPQHF
TRBJ1-1 | TRBV5-1 | 14 | . | . | TGCGCCAGCAGCGAGCAGACAGCGAACACTGAAGCTTTCTTT | CASSEQTANTEAFF
TRBJ2-7 | TRBV2 | 14 | . | TRBD2 | TGTGCCAGCAGGGTGACTAGCGTCGGGTACGAGCAGTACTTC | CASRVTSVGYEQYF
TRBJ2-3 | TRBV5-6 | 19 | . | TRBD2 | TGTGCCAGCAGCTTACTCGGGCTAGCGGGGGAGGGAAGCACAGATACGCAGTATTTT | CASSLLGLAGEGSTDTQYF
TRBJ1-6 | TRBV6-4 | 16 | . | TRBD1 | TGTGCCAGCAGTGACTCGACCAGGGGGCTAAATTCACCCCTCCACTTT | CASSDSTRGLNSPLHF
TRBJ1-4 | TRBV27 | 15 | . | . | TGTGCCAGCAGTTCGTCAGGTGCAACTAATGAAAAACTGTTTTTT | CASSSSGATNEKLFF
TRBJ1-2 | TRBV7-9 | 13 | . | . | TGTGCCAGCAGCCGGGGGGTGGGCTATGGCTACACCTTC | CASSRGVGYGYTF
TRBJ1-2 | TRBV18 | 14 | once | TRBD1 | TGTGCCAGCTCGCCGGGACAGGGGGCGTTCGGCTACACCTTC | CASSPGQGAFGYTF
TRBJ2-7 | TRBV10-3 | 14 | . | TRBD1 | TGTGCCATCAGCCCCGGACAGGGGCTCTACGAGCAGTACTTC | CAISPGQGLYEQYF
TRBJ1-5 | TRBV7-6 | 12 | once | . | TGTGCCAGCAGTGGACAGAATCAGCCCCAGCATTTT | CASSGQNQPQHF
TRBJ2-4 | TRBV9 | 15 | . | . | TGTGCCAGCAGCGCCGCAGGAACTGCCAAAAACATTCAGTACTTC | CASSAAGTAKNIQYF
TRBJ1-2 | TRBV28 | 14 | . | . | TGTGCCAGCAGTTTAGGTGGAGAAGTCTATGGCTACACCTTC | CASSLGGEVYGYTF
TRBJ2-7 | TRBV28 | 16 | . | TRBD1 | TGTGCCAGCAGTTCAACTGGGCCTGGGACAGACTACGAGCAGTACTTC | CASSSTGPGTDYEQYF
TRBJ2-3 | TRBV11-1 | 14 | once | TRBD2 | TGTGCCAGCAGCTCTAGCGGGGTTACGGGTACGCAGTATTTT | CASSSSGVTGTQYF
TRBJ2-6 | TRBV5-5 | 15 | . | . | TGTGCCAGCAGCTTGCGAGGTCCTGGGGCCAACGTCCTGACTTTC | CASSLRGPGANVLTF
TRBJ1-2 | TRBV2 | 14 | . | . | TGTGCCAGCAGCCCCCGGGTGGTATACTCTGGCTACACCTTC | CASSPRVVYSGYTF
TRBJ2-5 | TRBV6-2/TRBV6-3 | 19 | once | TRBD2 | TGTGCCAGCAGTTATACGCGGACTAGCTACGCTGCCATCCAAGAGACCCAGTACTTC | CASSYTRTSYAAIQETQYF
TRBJ1-2 | TRBV2 | 14 | . | . | TGTGCCAGCAGTGAAATCGACACTGGCTATGGCTACACCTTC | CASSEIDTGYGYTF
TRBJ2-2 | TRBV7-9 | 15 | many | TRBD2 | TGTGCCAGCCACCCAGGAGCGGGAAGTACCGGGGAGCTGTTTTTT | CASHPGAGSTGELFF
TRBJ2-7 | TRBV27 | 16 | . | TRBD1 | TGTGCCAGCAGTTTAACAGGGGGCGATTTACACTACGAGCAGTACTTC | CASSLTGGDLHYEQYF